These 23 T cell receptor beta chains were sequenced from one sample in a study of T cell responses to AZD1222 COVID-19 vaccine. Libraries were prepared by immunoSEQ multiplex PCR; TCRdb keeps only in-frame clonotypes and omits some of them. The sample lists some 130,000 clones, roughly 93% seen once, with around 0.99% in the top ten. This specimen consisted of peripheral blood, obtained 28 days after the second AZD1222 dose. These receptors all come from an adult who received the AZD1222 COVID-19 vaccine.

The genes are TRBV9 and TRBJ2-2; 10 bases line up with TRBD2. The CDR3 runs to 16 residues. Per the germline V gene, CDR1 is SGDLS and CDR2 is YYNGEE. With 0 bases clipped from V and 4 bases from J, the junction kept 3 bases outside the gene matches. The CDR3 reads CASSVGLAGATGELFF. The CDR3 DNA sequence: TGTGCCAGCAGCGTAGGGCTAGCGGGAGCCACCGGGGAGCTGTTTTTT.

In nucleotides, the CDR3 is TGTGCCAGCAGCCCCATGGGAATCCAAGAGACCCAGTACTTC. Translation: CASSPMGIQETQYF. This chain uses TRBV7-8 with TRBJ2-5; the D is unclear. This CDR3 region has 14 residues. V lost 5 bases, J lost 1 base, and 11 bases lay in between. Germline V gives CDR1 SGHVS, CDR2 FQNEAQ. The whole variable domain, filled in from reference TRBV7-8 and TRBJ2-5, reads GAGVSQSPRYKVAKRGQDVALRCDPISGHVSLFWYQQALGQGPEFLTYFQNEAQLDKSGLPSDRFFAERPEGSVSTLKIQRTQQEDSAVYLCASSPMGIQETQYFGPGTRLLVL.

The CDR3 region has the DNA TGCGCCAGCAGCAAGCACAGGGTAGTATCCTACAATGAGCAGTTCTTC. Translation gives CASSKHRVVSYNEQFF. V is TRBV5-1 and J is TRBJ2-1; tentative D call: TRBD1 (6 bases). V dropped 4 bases and J dropped 1 base, with 15 bases sitting between them. CDR3 length: 16 amino acids. Germline V lookup: CDR1 SGHRS, CDR2 YFSETQ.

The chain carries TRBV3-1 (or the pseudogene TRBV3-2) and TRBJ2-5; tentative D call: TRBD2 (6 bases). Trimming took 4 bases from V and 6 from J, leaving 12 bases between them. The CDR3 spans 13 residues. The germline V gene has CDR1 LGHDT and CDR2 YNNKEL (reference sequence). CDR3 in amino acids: CASSLGTPKTQYF. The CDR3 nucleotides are TGTGCCAGCAGCCTTGGGACTCCGAAGACCCAGTACTTC.

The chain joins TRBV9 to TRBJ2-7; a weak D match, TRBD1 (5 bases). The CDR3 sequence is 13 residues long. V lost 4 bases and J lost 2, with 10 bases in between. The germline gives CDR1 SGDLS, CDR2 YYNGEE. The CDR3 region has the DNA TGTGCCAGCAGCCCGACAGTGACCTACGAGCAGTACTTC. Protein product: CASSPTVTYEQYF. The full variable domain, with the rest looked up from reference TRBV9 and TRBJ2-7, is DSGVTQTPKHLITATGQRVTLRCSPRSGDLSVYWYQQSLDQGLQFLIQYYNGEERAKGNILERFSAQQFPDLHSELNLSSLELGDSALYFCASSPTVTYEQYFGPGTRLTVT.

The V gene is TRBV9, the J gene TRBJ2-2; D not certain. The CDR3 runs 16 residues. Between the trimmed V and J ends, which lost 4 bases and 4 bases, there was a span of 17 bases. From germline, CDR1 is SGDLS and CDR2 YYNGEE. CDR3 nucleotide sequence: TGTGCCAGCAGCATCGGAAACCAGCCGATCACCGGGGAGCTGTTTTTT. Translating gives CASSIGNQPITGELFF.

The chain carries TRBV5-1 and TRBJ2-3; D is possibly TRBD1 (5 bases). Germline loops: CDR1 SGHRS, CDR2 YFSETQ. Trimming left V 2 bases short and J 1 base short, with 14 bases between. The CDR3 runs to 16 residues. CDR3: CASSFLREGGTDTQYF. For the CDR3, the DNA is TGCGCCAGCAGCTTTCTCAGGGAAGGCGGCACAGATACGCAGTATTTT.

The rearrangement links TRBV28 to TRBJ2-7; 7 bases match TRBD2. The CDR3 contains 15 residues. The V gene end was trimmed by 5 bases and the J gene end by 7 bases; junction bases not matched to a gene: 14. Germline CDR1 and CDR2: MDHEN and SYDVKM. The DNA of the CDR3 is TGTGCCAGCAGTGTGGGGGACTACCGGGGTACGGAGCAGTACTTC. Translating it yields CASSVGDYRGTEQYF. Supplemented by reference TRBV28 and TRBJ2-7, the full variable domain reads DVKVTQSSRYLVKRTGEKVFLECVQDMDHENMFWYRQDPGLGLRLIYFSYDVKMKEKGDIPEGYSVSREKKERFSLILESASTNQTSMYLCASSVGDYRGTEQYFGPGTRLTVT.

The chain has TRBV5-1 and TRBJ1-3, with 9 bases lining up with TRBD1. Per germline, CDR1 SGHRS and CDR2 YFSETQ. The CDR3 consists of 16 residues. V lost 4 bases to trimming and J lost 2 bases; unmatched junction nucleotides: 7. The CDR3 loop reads CASSDQTGGTGNTIYF. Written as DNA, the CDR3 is TGCGCCAGCAGCGACCAGACAGGGGGTACTGGAAACACCATATATTTT.

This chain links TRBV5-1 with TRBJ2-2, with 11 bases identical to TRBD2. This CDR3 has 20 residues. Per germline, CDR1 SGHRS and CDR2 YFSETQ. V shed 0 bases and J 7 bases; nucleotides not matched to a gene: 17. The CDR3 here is CASSLAPGLSGRARIGELFF. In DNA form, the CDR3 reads TGCGCCAGCAGCTTGGCCCCCGGGCTTAGCGGGAGGGCCCGGATCGGGGAGCTGTTTTTT.

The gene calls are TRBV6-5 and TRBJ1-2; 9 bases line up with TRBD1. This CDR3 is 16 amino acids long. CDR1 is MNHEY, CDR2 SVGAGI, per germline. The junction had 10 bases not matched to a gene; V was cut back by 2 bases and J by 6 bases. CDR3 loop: CASSYPLLGQGHGYTF. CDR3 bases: TGTGCCAGCAGTTACCCCCTCCTGGGACAGGGTCATGGCTACACCTTC.

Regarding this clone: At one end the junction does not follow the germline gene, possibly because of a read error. CDR3 amino acids: CASSLESRLPIF. The DNA for the CDR3 is TGTGCCAGCAGCTTAGAGAGCCGGCTTCCGATCTTT. The V gene is TRBV7-2, the J gene TRBJ1-1; D unclear. The length of the CDR3 is 12 residues. Germline V CDR1 and CDR2: SGHTA, FQGNSA.

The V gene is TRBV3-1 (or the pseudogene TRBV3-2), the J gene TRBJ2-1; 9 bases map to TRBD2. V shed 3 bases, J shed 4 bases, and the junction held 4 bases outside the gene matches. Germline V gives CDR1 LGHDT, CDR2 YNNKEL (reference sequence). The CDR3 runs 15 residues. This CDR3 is CASSHTSGRYNEQFF. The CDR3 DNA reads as TGTGCCAGCAGCCATACTAGCGGGCGTTACAATGAGCAGTTCTTC.

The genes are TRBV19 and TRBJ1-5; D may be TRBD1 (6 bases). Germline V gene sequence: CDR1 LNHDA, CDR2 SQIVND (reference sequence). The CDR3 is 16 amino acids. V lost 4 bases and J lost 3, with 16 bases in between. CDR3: CASSTRRQELNQPQHF. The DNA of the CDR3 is TGTGCCAGTAGTACCCGCCGACAGGAACTCAATCAGCCCCAGCATTTT.

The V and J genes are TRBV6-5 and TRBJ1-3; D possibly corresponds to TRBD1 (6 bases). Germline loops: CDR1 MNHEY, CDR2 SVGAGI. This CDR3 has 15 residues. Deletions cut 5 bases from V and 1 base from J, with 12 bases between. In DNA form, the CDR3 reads TGTGCCAGCAGTCCGACAGGCGTGTCTGGAAACACCATATATTTT. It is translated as CASSPTGVSGNTIYF.

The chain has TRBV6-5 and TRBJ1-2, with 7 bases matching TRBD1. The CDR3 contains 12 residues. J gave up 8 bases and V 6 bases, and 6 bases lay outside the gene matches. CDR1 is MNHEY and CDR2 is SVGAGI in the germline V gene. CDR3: CASSQGGLGYTF. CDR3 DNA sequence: TGTGCCAGCAGCCAGGGGGGGCTCGGCTACACCTTC.

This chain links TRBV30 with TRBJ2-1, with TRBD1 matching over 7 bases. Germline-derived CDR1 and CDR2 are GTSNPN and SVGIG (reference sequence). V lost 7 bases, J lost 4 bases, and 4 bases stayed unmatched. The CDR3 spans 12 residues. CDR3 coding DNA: TGTGCCTTCGACAGGGTATACAATGAGCAGTTCTTC. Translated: CAFDRVYNEQFF.

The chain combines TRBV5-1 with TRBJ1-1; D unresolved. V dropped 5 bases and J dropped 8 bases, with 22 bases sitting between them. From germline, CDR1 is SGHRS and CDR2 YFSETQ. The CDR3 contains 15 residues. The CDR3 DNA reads TGCGCCAGCAGTTTAGACCGAGGACCTCTCCGGGAAGCTTTCTTT. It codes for CASSLDRGPLREAFF.

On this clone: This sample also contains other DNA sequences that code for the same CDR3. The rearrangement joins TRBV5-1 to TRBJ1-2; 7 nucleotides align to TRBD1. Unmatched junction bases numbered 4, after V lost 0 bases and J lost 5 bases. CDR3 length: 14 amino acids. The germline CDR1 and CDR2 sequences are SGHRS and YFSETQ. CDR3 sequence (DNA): TGCGCCAGCAGCTTGGACAGGGGTTCTTATGGCTACACCTTC. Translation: CASSLDRGSYGYTF.

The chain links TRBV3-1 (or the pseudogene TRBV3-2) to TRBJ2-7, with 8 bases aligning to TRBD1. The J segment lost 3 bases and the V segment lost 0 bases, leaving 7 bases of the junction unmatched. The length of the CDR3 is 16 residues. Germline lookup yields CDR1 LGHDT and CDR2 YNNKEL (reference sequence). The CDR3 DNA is TGTGCCAGCAGCCAAGATTCCGGACAGGGATACTACGAGCAGTACTTC. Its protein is CASSQDSGQGYYEQYF.

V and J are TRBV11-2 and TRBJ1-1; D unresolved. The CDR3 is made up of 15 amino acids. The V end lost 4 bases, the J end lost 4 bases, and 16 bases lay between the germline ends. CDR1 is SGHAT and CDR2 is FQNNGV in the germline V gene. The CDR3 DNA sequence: TGTGCCAGCAGCTCGCCGTTAAGAAGTCGCACTGAAGCTTTCTTT. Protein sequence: CASSSPLRSRTEAFF.

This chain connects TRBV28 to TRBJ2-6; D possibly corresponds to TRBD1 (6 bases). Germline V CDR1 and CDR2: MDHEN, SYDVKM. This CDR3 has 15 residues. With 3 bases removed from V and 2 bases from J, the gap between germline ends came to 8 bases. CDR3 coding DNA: TGTGCCAGCAGTTTTTCAGGGGCTGGGGCCAACGTCCTGACTTTC. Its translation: CASSFSGAGANVLTF.

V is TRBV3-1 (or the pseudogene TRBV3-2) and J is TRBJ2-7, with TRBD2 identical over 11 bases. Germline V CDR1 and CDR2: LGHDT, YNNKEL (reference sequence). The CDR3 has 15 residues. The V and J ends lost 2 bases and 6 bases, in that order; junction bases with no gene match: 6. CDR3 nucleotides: TGTGCCAGCAGCCAAATCGCAGGGACTAGCGGCGAGCAGTACTTC. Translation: CASSQIAGTSGEQYF.